This note documents a single TCR beta chain sequence. What it recognizes is unknown. This specimen comes from a study of human T cells and chemical hapten exposure. General study results and limits: Alopecia in all donors means immunity may differ from healthy individuals.

Germline V gene data show CDR1 as MGHRA and CDR2 as YSYEKL. The CDR3 contains 15 residues. J was trimmed by 2 bases and V by 1 base; bases with no gene match: 3. Time point: pre-sensitization, week 0. As for treatment: therapeutic diphenylcyclopropenone sensitization with weekly scalp DPC. MiXCR was run by TCRdb on the RACE reads, yielding one entry per CDR3 protein. The sample has around 120,000 distinct CDR3 sequences, less than 15% seen once. The sequence was collected from a woman aged 18 to 35 with alopecia areata. Some clones in this sample may be carry-over from other donors' samples. The material sequenced was whole blood, taken in connection with sensitization to the hapten diphenylcyclopropenone (DPC). The chain carries TRBV4-1 and TRBJ2-5, with 8 bases matching TRBD2. CDR3 sequence: CASSQVQRGQETQYF. The CDR3 nucleotides are TGCGCCAGCAGCCAAGTGCAGCGGGGGCAAGAGACCCAGTACTTC.